Shown below are 17 T cell receptor beta chains from a single sample sequenced in a study of CD8 T cells in ankylosing spondylitis. Study outcomes and limitations: The study identified a TCR beta motif of several highly homologous variants that appeared characteristic of ankylosing spondylitis blood.

TCRdb re-derived calls from the 5' RACE reads in MiXCR, one entry per CDR3 protein. The profile shows fewer than 500,000 distinct CDR3 sequences, approximately 20% of them singletons. No cognate antigen is known for these TCRs. The material sequenced was blood, either unsorted or a sorted T cell fraction (not recorded which). The receptors here all came from a male donor with ankylosing spondylitis.

This sequence joins TRBV5-1 and TRBJ1-6; D is unclear. From germline, CDR1 is SGHRS and CDR2 YFSETQ. Trimming left V 4 bases short and J 0 bases short, with 11 bases between. This CDR3 comprises 16 residues. The CDR3 spells CASSHDTASYNSPLHF. In nucleotides, the CDR3 is TGCGCCAGCAGCCACGACACAGCCTCCTATAATTCACCCCTCCACTTT.

In this sample, this clonotype turned up many times. The chain combines TRBV7-6 with TRBJ2-1; a weak D match, TRBD2 (6 bases). Per germline, CDR1 SGHVS and CDR2 FNYEAQ. Trimming took off 5 bases at V and 2 bases at J, with 13 bases between the two ends. The CDR3 is 15 residues long. The CDR3 reads CASSPLGGAYNEQFF. The CDR3 DNA reads TGTGCCAGCAGCCCCCTAGGCGGGGCCTACAATGAGCAGTTCTTC.

The rearrangement joins TRBV30 to TRBJ1-1; D is possibly TRBD1 (6 bases). Germline-derived CDR1 and CDR2 are GTSNPN and SVGIG (reference sequence). The CDR3 consists of 14 residues. V was pared by 2 bases and J by 10 bases, with 20 bases between. CDR3 sequence (DNA): TGTGCCTGGAGTCATGACGGGGGGGGGCCCGGAGCTTTCTTT. Its translation is CAWSHDGGGPGAFF. The full variable domain, rest sourced from reference TRBV30 and TRBJ1-1, is SQTIHQWPATLVQPVGSPLSLECTVEGTSNPNLYWYRQAAGRGLQLLFYSVGIGQISSEVPQNLSASRPQDRQFILSSKKLLLSDSGFYLCAWSHDGGGPGAFFGQGTRLTVV.

The chain uses TRBV9 and TRBJ2-3, with D possibly being TRBD1 or TRBD2 (5 bases each). Germline V lookup: CDR1 SGDLS, CDR2 YYNGEE. CDR3 length: 15 amino acids. The V gene lost 0 bases and the J gene lost 0 bases, with 8 bases spanning the gap. As DNA, the CDR3 is TGTGCCAGCAGCGTAGCATGGGGGAGCACAGATACGCAGTATTTT. It yields the protein CASSVAWGSTDTQYF.

This clonotype showed up just a few times. This chain connects TRBV5-1 to TRBJ2-1; TRBD1 agrees at 9 bases. The V gene end was trimmed by 4 bases and the J gene end by 5 bases; junction bases not matched to a gene: 7. The CDR3 runs to 15 residues. The germline V gene encodes CDR1 SGHRS and CDR2 YFSETQ. As DNA, the CDR3 is TGCGCCAGCAGCAATTGGGACAGGGAACACAATGAGCAGTTCTTC. Amino acid sequence: CASSNWDREHNEQFF. Drawing the rest from reference TRBV5-1 and TRBJ2-1, the complete variable domain is KAGVTQTPRYLIKTRGQQVTLSCSPISGHRSVSWYQQTPGQGLQFLFEYFSETQRNKGNFPGRFSGRQFSNSRSEMNVSTLELGDSALYLCASSNWDREHNEQFFGPGTRLTVL.

The chain joins TRBV10-3 to TRBJ2-7; D not resolved. The CDR3 spans 16 residues. The germline gives CDR1 ENHRY, CDR2 SYGVKD. V dropped 3 bases and J dropped 0 bases, with 15 bases sitting between them. CDR3 region: CAISEENLRNSYEQYF. The CDR3 DNA is TGTGCCATCAGTGAAGAAAATTTGCGGAACTCCTACGAGCAGTACTTC.

This clonotype was seen a few times. CDR3 amino acids: CASSYDRSEQYF. CDR3 bases: TGTGCCAGCAGTTACGATCGGTCCGAGCAGTACTTC. The chain links TRBV6-5 to TRBJ2-7; D gene uncertain. V shed 2 bases and J shed 6 bases, with 8 bases lying between them. The CDR3 consists of 12 residues. CDR1 is MNHEY and CDR2 is SVGAGI in the germline V gene.

J is TRBJ2-5 and V is TRBV5-1, with 7 positions matching TRBD2. The CDR3 loop spans 17 amino acids. With V trimmed by 3 bases and J by 2 bases, 13 bases remained unmatched. The germline V gene has CDR1 SGHRS and CDR2 YFSETQ. CDR3: CASSSLVGEGLQETQYF. In DNA, the CDR3 is TGCGCCAGCAGCTCCTTAGTGGGGGAGGGCCTTCAAGAGACCCAGTACTTC. Filled out from reference TRBV5-1 and TRBJ2-5, the complete variable domain reads KAGVTQTPRYLIKTRGQQVTLSCSPISGHRSVSWYQQTPGQGLQFLFEYFSETQRNKGNFPGRFSGRQFSNSRSEMNVSTLELGDSALYLCASSSLVGEGLQETQYFGPGTRLLVL.

This sequence joins TRBV28 and TRBJ2-4; possibly TRBD1 for D (6 bases). The CDR3 length is 14 residues. V gave up 6 bases and J gave up 8 bases, with 17 bases separating them. CDR1 is MDHEN, CDR2 SYDVKM, per germline. Here the CDR3 reads CASSTMDSGDIQYF. The CDR3 nucleotides are TGTGCCAGCAGCACAATGGACAGTGGTGACATTCAGTACTTC.

A remark on this clonotype: Germline and junction disagree at one end, which may indicate a read error. The V gene is TRBV12-3 or TRBV12-4, the J gene TRBJ2-7; TRBD2 matches 7 bases. The CDR3 spans 13 residues. The CDR3 nucleotides are TGTGCCAGCAGTCTAGCGGCGTCGTCCGAGCAGTACTTC. Translated, it gives CASSLAASSEQYF.

This chain joins TRBV5-1 and TRBJ2-3; 7 nucleotides align to TRBD1. J was trimmed by 4 bases and V by 1 base; bases with no gene match: 3. CDR1 SGHRS and CDR2 YFSETQ come from the germline V gene. This CDR3 is built from 14 residues. DNA for the CDR3: TGCGCCAGCAGCTTGAGGGGGCTGGCAGATACGCAGTATTTT. It encodes CASSLRGLADTQYF.

The rearrangement links TRBV20-1 to TRBJ2-5; D not resolved. Germline assignment: CDR1 DFQATT and CDR2 SNEGSKA (reference sequence). V lost 5 bases to trimming and J lost 5 bases, with 18 bases between them. The CDR3 is 14 amino acids. This chain's CDR3 is CSAFQASSGETQYF. The CDR3 DNA follows: TGCAGTGCTTTTCAAGCGTCATCCGGGGAGACCCAGTACTTC.

In this sample, this clonotype turned up a few times. The gene calls are TRBV11-2 and TRBJ2-3; D possibly corresponds to TRBD1 (5 bases). The CDR3 has 15 residues. V lost 2 bases, J lost 6 bases, and 15 bases lay in between. Germline assignment: CDR1 SGHAT and CDR2 FQNNGV. The CDR3 is CASSLHRLERDTQYF. As DNA, the CDR3 is TGTGCCAGCAGCTTACACAGGTTGGAGCGCGATACGCAGTATTTT.

This chain joins TRBV5-1 and TRBJ2-1; TRBD1 might be the D (7 bases). Germline values: CDR1 SGHRS, CDR2 YFSETQ. V gave up 6 bases and J gave up 1 base, with 17 bases separating them. The CDR3 is 16 residues long. The CDR3: CASIAGGGDSYNEQFF. CDR3 bases: TGCGCCAGCATTGCAGGGGGAGGAGATTCCTACAATGAGCAGTTCTTC.

The sample holds many counts of this clonotype. This CDR3 is CASSRLGQQTDTQYF. The CDR3 bases are TGTGCCAGCAGCAGACTGGGACAGCAAACAGATACGCAGTATTTT. The chain recombines TRBV11-2 with TRBJ2-3, with 7 bases fitting TRBD1. Germline V gene sequence: CDR1 SGHAT, CDR2 FQNNGV. The CDR3 sequence is 15 residues long. V was clipped by 5 bases and J by 3 bases; unmatched bases: 8.

The J gene is TRBJ1-5, the V gene TRBV6-1, with a weak D call TRBD1 (5 bases). This CDR3 is built from 15 residues. V was shortened by 5 bases and J by 1 base, with 12 bases between the two germline ends. CDR1 and CDR2 from the germline V gene are MNHNS and SASEGT. CDR3: CASSIARGSNQPQHF. The CDR3 bases are TGTGCCAGCAGTATCGCGAGGGGAAGCAATCAGCCCCAGCATTTT.

J is TRBJ2-3 and V is TRBV25-1; 7 bases fit TRBD2. V lost 6 bases to trimming and J lost 2 bases; unmatched junction nucleotides: 14. The V gene's germline CDR1 is MGHDK and CDR2 SYGVNS. This CDR3 has 17 residues. CDR3 DNA: TGTGCCAGCAGGGGGAGGGGAACGGATCCCTTCACAGATACGCAGTATTTT. The encoded protein is CASRGRGTDPFTDTQYF.